This T cell receptor beta chain came from a study of blood T cell repertoires in COVID-19. Study in general: Acute and convalescent COVID-19 samples came from the United States, Italy and Spain. T cells, B-cell-depleted T cells, or PBMCs supplied cDNA or gDNA.

Here immunoSEQ multiplex PCR was the method, and the copy in TCRdb shows in-frame clones only, minus some. The sample records about 22,000 clones, around 92% being singletons. Trimming took 6 bases from V and 5 from J; bases not matched to a gene: 10. CDR3 length: 14 amino acids. The germline V gene has CDR1 MDHEN and CDR2 SYDVKM. This sequence was found in a woman in her 70s with active COVID-19. The V call is TRBV28, the J call TRBJ2-7; 7 bases are shared with TRBD1. Specimen: peripheral blood. CDR3 sequence reads: CASRTGERLHEQYF. The CDR3 bases are TGTGCCAGCAGAACAGGGGAGAGGCTCCACGAGCAGTACTTC.